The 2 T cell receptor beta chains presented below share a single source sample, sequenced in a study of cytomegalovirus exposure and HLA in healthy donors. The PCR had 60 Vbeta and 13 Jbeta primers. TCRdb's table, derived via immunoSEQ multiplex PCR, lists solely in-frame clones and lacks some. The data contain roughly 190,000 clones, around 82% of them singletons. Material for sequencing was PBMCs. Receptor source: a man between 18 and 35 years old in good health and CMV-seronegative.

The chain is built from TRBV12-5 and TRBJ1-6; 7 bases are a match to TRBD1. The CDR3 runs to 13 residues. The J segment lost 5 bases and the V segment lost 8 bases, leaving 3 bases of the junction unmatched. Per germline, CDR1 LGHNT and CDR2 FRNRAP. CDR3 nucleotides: TGTGCTAGTAGGGGGCAGGATAATTCACCCCTCCACTTT. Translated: CASRGQDNSPLHF.

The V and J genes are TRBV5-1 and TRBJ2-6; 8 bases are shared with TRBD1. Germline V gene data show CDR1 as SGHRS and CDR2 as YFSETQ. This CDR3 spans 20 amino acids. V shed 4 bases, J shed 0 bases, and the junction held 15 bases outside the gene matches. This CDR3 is CASSGVFTGGVFSGANVLTF. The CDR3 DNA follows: TGCGCCAGCAGCGGGGTTTTCACAGGGGGTGTCTTCTCTGGGGCCAACGTCCTGACTTTC.